These T cell receptor beta chains were read from a single sample in a study of identical twins. TCRdb re-analysed the 5' RACE reads in MiXCR, keeping a single row per CDR3 protein. The sample has over 600,000 distinct CDR3 sequences; roughly 20% are singletons. The sample was also reused in another study, on T cells expressing NK-cell markers.

Material: PBMCs. These receptors originate from a woman aged 18-29 years in good health. Each CDR3 is given with its conserved first and last residue. D genes are given only for firm matches. Clone size appears in some rows only: once, few, many, or a class for an expanded clone.

d_call	clone_size	j_call	v_call	cdr3_nt	cdr3_aa
NA	NA	TRBJ2-2	TRBV20-1	TGCAGTGCTAGAGATCGGGGGAGCGCCGGGGAGCTGTTTTTT	CSARDRGSAGELFF
NA	NA	TRBJ1-4	TRBV20-1	TGCAGTGCTGTGGGGCGTTTGGATGAAAAACTGTTTTTT	CSAVGRLDEKLFF
TRBD1	many	TRBJ2-5	TRBV4-3	TGCGCCAGCAGCCAAGTGGGACAGGGAAGACAAGAGACCCAGTACTTC	CASSQVGQGRQETQYF
NA	few	TRBJ2-1	TRBV11-2	TGTGCCAGCAGCTTTACAGCCCATGCCTACAATGAGCAGTTCTTC	CASSFTAHAYNEQFF
NA	many	TRBJ1-1	TRBV11-2	TGTGCCAGCAGCTTAGTAGTGGGAGGGAACACTGAAGCTTTCTTT	CASSLVVGGNTEAFF
TRBD1	NA	TRBJ2-2	TRBV11-2	TGTGCCAGCAGCTCTAGTGACAGGGGGCTTACGAACACCGGGGAGCTGTTTTTT	CASSSSDRGLTNTGELFF
NA	NA	TRBJ2-6	TRBV30	TGTGCCCTTCGGGCAGGGGGGGCCAACGTCCTGACTTTC	CALRAGGANVLTF
TRBD1	few	TRBJ2-3	TRBV12-3/TRBV12-4	TGTGCCAGCAGTTTAGTGGGACAGGGGGGAGCTACGCAGTATTTT	CASSLVGQGGATQYF
NA	few	TRBJ2-7	TRBV30	TGTGCCTGGAGAGGAGCGTACGAGCAGTACTTC	CAWRGAYEQYF
NA	few	TRBJ2-3	TRBV2	TGTGCCAGCAGAAATGAAGAGGATATAAACACAGATACGCAGTATTTT	CASRNEEDINTDTQYF
TRBD2	few	TRBJ2-1	TRBV12-3/TRBV12-4	TGTGCCAGCCGGCCGGGGGGGCCAGGGAATGAGCAGTTCTTC	CASRPGGPGNEQFF
NA	few	TRBJ1-1	TRBV20-1	TGCAGTGCTAGGACGTCCTATAACACTGAAGCTTTCTTT	CSARTSYNTEAFF
NA	NA	TRBJ2-2	TRBV5-5	TGTGCCAGCAGCTTAACGGGAGATCCCGGGGAGCTGTTTTTT	CASSLTGDPGELFF
NA	NA	TRBJ2-3	TRBV24-1	TGTGCCACCCCGTTCACCCAACGTGGCACAGATACGCAGTATTTT	CATPFTQRGTDTQYF
NA	NA	TRBJ2-1	TRBV10-3	TGTGCCATCAGTGGGCCCTACAATGAGCAGTTCTTC	CAISGPYNEQFF
NA	few	TRBJ2-1	TRBV27	TGTGCCAGCAGTTTATCTTCTCCGGGCCCAAACAATGAGCAGTTCTTC	CASSLSSPGPNNEQFF
TRBD2	NA	TRBJ2-2	TRBV19	TGTGCCAGTAGGATAGCGGGAAACACCGGGGAGCTGTTTTTT	CASRIAGNTGELFF
NA	NA	TRBJ2-7	TRBV25-1	TGTGCCAGCGGTAGCGCTTCGGGGGCTTACGAGCAGTACTTC	CASGSASGAYEQYF
NA	NA	TRBJ2-6	TRBV7-9	TGTGCCAGCAGCTTAGTAGGGGTAGGGGCCAACGTCCTGACTTTC	CASSLVGVGANVLTF
NA	NA	TRBJ2-3	TRBV4-2	TGTGCCAGCAGCCAAGTGGGGGGCGGCACAGATACGCAGTATTTT	CASSQVGGGTDTQYF
NA	NA	TRBJ2-1	TRBV25-1	TGTGCCAGCAGTGAAGGGTTGACTAGGGTAGGGAATGAGCAGTTCTTC	CASSEGLTRVGNEQFF
NA	NA	TRBJ2-7	TRBV20-1	TGCAGTGTTACCGGGACACGATCCTACGAGCAGTACTTC	CSVTGTRSYEQYF
NA	NA	TRBJ1-2	TRBV29-1	TGCAGCGTTGCGTCCTATGGCTACACCTTC	CSVASYGYTF
TRBD1	NA	TRBJ2-1	TRBV5-3	TGTGCCAGAAGCCCAGACAGGGAACCCTACAATGAGCAGTTCTTC	CARSPDREPYNEQFF
NA	few	TRBJ2-1	TRBV5-1	TGCGCCAGCAGGTCAACCCTAGCGAGTTACAATGAGCAGTTCTTC	CASRSTLASYNEQFF